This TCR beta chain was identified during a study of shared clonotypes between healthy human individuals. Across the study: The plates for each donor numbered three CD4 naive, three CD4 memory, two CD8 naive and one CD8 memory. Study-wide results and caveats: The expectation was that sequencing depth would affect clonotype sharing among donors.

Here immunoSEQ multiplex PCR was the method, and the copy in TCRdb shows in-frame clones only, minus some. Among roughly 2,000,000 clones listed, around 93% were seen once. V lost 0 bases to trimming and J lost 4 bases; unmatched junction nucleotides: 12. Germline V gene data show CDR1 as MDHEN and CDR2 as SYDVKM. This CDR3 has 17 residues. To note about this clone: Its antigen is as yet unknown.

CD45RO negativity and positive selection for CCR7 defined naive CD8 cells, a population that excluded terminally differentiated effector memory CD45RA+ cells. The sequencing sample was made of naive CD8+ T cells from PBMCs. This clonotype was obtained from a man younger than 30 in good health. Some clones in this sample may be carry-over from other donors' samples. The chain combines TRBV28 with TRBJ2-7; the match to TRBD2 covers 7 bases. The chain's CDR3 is CASSLWDAGVGSYEQYF. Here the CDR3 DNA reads TGTGCCAGCAGTTTATGGGACGCGGGGGTAGGCTCGTACGAGCAGTACTTC. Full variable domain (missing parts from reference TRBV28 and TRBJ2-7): DVKVTQSSRYLVKRTGEKVFLECVQDMDHENMFWYRQDPGLGLRLIYFSYDVKMKEKGDIPEGYSVSREKKERFSLILESASTNQTSMYLCASSLWDAGVGSYEQYFGPGTRLTVT.